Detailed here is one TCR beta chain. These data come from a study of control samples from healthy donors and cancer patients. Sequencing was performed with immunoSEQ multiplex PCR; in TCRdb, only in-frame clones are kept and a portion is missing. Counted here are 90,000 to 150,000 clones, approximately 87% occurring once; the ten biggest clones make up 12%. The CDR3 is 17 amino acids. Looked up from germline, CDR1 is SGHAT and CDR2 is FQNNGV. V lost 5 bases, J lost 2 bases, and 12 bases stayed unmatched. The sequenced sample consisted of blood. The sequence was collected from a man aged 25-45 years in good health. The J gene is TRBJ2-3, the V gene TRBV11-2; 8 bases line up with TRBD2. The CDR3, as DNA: TGTGCCAGCAGCCCCCGGGGGGGCGGGGGGTACACAGATACGCAGTATTTT. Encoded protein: CASSPRGGGGYTDTQYF. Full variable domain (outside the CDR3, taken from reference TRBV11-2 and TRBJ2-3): EAGVAQSPRYKIIEKRQSVAFWCNPISGHATLYWYQQILGQGPKLLIQFQNNGVVDDSQLPKDRFSAERLKGVDSTLKIQPAKLEDSAVYLCASSPRGGGGYTDTQYFGPGTRLTVL.